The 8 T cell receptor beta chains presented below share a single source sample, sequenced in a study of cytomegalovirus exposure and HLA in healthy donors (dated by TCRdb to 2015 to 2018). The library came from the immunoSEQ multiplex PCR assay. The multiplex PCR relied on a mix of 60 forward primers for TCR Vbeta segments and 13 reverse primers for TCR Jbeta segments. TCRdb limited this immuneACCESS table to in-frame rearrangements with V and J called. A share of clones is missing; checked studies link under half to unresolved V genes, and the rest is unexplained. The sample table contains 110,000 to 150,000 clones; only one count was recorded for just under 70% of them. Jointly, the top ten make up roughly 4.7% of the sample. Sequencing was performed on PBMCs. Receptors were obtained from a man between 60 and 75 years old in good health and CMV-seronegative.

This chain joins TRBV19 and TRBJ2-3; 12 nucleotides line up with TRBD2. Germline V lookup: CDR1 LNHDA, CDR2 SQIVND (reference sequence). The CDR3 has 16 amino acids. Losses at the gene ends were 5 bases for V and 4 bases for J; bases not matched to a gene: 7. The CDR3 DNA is TGTGCCAGTAGTCCCGGACTAGCGGGAAACGCAGATACGCAGTATTTT. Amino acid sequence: CASSPGLAGNADTQYF.

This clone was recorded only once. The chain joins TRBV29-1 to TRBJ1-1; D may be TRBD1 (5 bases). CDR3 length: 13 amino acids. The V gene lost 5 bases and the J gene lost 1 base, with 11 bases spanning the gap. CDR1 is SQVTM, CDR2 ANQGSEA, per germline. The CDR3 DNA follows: TGCAGCGTTTTGGACACTAAGAACACTGAAGCTTTCTTT. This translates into CSVLDTKNTEAFF.

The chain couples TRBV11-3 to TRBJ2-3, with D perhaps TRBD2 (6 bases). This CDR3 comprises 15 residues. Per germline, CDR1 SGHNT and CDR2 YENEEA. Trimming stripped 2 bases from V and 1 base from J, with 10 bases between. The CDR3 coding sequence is TGTGCCAGCAGCTTACTGGCTAGCGGCACAGATACGCAGTATTTT. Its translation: CASSLLASGTDTQYF.

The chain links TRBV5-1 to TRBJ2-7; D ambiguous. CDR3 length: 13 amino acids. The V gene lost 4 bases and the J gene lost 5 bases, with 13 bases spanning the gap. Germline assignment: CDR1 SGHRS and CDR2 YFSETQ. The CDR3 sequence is CASSPGGFDEQYF. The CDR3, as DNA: TGCGCCAGCAGCCCGGGTGGGTTCGACGAGCAGTACTTC.

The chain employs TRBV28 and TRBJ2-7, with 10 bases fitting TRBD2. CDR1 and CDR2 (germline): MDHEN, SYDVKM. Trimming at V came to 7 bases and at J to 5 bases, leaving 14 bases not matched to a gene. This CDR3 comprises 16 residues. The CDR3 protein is CASIPGASGSSNEQYF. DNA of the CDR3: TGTGCCAGCATCCCAGGGGCTAGCGGGAGTTCTAACGAGCAGTACTTC.

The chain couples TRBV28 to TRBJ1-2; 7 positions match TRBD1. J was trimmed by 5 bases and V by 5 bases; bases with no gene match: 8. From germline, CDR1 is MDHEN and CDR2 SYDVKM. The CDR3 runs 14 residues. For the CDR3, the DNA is TGTGCCAGCAGTGCGACAGGGCCCTTTTATGGCTACACCTTC. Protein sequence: CASSATGPFYGYTF.

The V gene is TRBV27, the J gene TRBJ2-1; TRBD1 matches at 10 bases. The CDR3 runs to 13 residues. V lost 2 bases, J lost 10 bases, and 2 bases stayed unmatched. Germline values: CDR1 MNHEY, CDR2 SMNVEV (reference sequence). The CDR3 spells CASSLGTGDEQFF. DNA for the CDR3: TGTGCCAGCAGTTTAGGGACAGGGGACGAGCAGTTCTTC.

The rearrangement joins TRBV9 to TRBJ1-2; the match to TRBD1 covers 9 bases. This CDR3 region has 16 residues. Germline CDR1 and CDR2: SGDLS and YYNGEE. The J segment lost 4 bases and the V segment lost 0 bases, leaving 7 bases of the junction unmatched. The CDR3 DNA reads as TGTGCCAGCAGCGTAGGGAGTGGACAGGGGACCTATGGCTACACCTTC. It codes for CASSVGSGQGTYGYTF.